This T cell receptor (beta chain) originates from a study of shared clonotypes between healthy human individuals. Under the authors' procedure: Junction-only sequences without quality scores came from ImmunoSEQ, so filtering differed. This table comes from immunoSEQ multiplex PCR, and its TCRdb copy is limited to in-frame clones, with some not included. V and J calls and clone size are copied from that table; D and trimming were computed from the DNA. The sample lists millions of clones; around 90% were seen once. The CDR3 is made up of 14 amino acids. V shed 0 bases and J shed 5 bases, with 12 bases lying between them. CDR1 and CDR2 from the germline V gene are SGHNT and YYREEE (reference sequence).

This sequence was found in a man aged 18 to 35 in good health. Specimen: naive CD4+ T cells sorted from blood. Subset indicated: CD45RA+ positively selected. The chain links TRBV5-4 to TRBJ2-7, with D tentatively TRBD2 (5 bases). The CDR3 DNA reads TGTGCCAGCAGCTTGGGCGGGCTCGGCAACGAGCAGTACTTC. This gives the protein CASSLGGLGNEQYF.